This TCR beta chain comes out of a study of blood T cells in healthy people across ages. This clonotype was seen many times. Those donating, healthy Caucasian individuals from Russia, were aged roughly 6 to 95. The sample, about 9.2 milliliters of peripheral blood, was drawn from each donor. Sample-barcoded 5' priming and a J-beta primer mix drove a second PCR of roughly 6 to 12 cycles. TCRdb processed the 5' RACE reads anew with MiXCR; each CDR3 protein has one entry. Among about 700,000 distinct CDR3 sequences listed, 32% were seen once. This CDR3 has 15 amino acids. The V gene lost 4 bases and the J gene lost 5 bases, with 17 bases spanning the gap. Germline V gives CDR1 MNHEY, CDR2 SVGAGI.

The clonotype originates from a woman older than 75 in good health. Sequencing used blood. J is TRBJ2-5 and V is TRBV6-5; D is possibly TRBD2 (5 bases). The CDR3 sequence is CASSSPSAGMETQYF. The CDR3 bases are TGTGCCAGCAGTTCCCCCAGTGCGGGTATGGAGACCCAGTACTTC.